One and the same sample provided the 16 T cell receptor beta chains below, sequenced in a study of early T cells in non-severe SARS-CoV-2 infection. MiXCR, applied by TCRdb to the 5' RACE reads, yields one record per CDR3 protein. The top ten clones hold about 3% of a sample with fewer than 40,000 distinct CDR3 sequences, around 6.6% of them seen once. The specimen was whole blood. The receptors were gathered from an adult who was a healthcare worker with PCR-confirmed SARS-CoV-2 infection or an uninfected control (not recorded which).

At least ten counts were recorded for this clonotype. V is TRBV4-3 and J is TRBJ1-2; the match to TRBD1 covers 8 bases. V lost 0 bases to trimming and J lost 4 bases; unmatched junction nucleotides: 7. Germline values: CDR1 LGHNA, CDR2 YSLEER. The CDR3 runs to 16 residues. As DNA, the CDR3 is TGCGCCAGCAGCCAAGATGATTTCGGGACAGGCTATGGCTACACCTTC. Translated: CASSQDDFGTGYGYTF.

This clonotype was detected ten times or more. The chain is built from TRBV10-3 and TRBJ1-1; D is undetermined. The V and J ends lost 2 bases and 0 bases respectively, with 7 bases between them. The CDR3 is 14 residues long. Per germline, CDR1 ENHRY and CDR2 SYGVKD. CDR3 coding DNA: TGTGCCATCAGTGAGATACAGATGAACACTGAAGCTTTCTTT. Its protein is CAISEIQMNTEAFF.

The sample holds a few counts of this clonotype. The chain is built from TRBV28 and TRBJ2-2; no firm D call. Germline CDR1 and CDR2: MDHEN and SYDVKM. This CDR3 spans 12 amino acids. V gave up 3 bases and J gave up 7 bases, with 6 bases separating them. The CDR3 DNA is TGTGCCAGCAGTTTTTGGGGCGGGGAGCTGTTTTTT. This gives the protein CASSFWGGELFF.

There are many counts of this clonotype. This chain joins TRBV5-6 and TRBJ2-7; tentatively, D is TRBD1 (5 bases). V lost 0 bases and J lost 5, with 12 bases in between. CDR3 length: 14 residues. The germline CDR1 and CDR2 sequences are SGHDT and YYEEEE. DNA for the CDR3: TGTGCCAGCAGCTTGGGACAGTTCGTAAACGAGCAGTACTTC. Encoded protein: CASSLGQFVNEQYF.

This clonotype has just a few counts. The V gene is TRBV2, the J gene TRBJ2-1; 8 bases fit TRBD1. The germline V gene encodes CDR1 SNHLY and CDR2 FYNNEI. The CDR3 loop spans 15 amino acids. V gave up 6 bases and J gave up 2 bases; unmatched junction bases: 6. This CDR3 reads CASRGDRYTYNEQFF. The CDR3 DNA sequence: TGTGCCAGCAGGGGGGACAGGTACACCTACAATGAGCAGTTCTTC.

This clonotype has ten or more counts. The rearrangement links TRBV29-1 to TRBJ2-7; D is uncertain. The length of the CDR3 is 11 residues. Trimming took off 6 bases at V and 3 bases at J, with 9 bases between the two ends. Germline V gene data show CDR1 as SQVTM and CDR2 as ANQGSEA. The CDR3 nucleotides read TGCAGCGTCTCTGGGTACTACGAGCAGTACTTC. Translated: CSVSGYYEQYF.

This clonotype was recorded at least ten times. The V gene is TRBV6-5, the J gene TRBJ1-2, with TRBD1 matching 7 bases. The CDR3 runs 16 residues. V trimming: 6 bases; J trimming: 1 base; junction bases outside the gene matches: 11. Germline V lookup: CDR1 MNHEY, CDR2 SVGAGI. The CDR3 region is CASSPTGIMLNYGYTF. The CDR3 DNA reads TGTGCCAGCAGCCCGACAGGGATCATGCTTAACTATGGCTACACCTTC.

In this sample, this clonotype turned up many times. The chain employs TRBV20-1 and TRBJ2-1; 10 nucleotides align to TRBD2. In germline, CDR1 is DFQATT, CDR2 SNEGSKA (reference sequence). This CDR3 is built from 13 residues. CDR3: CSPGTSDHSEQFF. In DNA form, the CDR3 reads TGCAGCCCCGGGACTAGCGATCATAGTGAGCAGTTCTTC.

Many counts were recorded for this clonotype. The chain combines TRBV2 with TRBJ2-7; D is possibly TRBD2 (6 bases). The V end was cut by 5 bases, the J end by 0 bases, with 14 bases between. This CDR3 contains 15 residues. CDR1 and CDR2 from the germline V gene are SNHLY and FYNNEI. CDR3 bases: TGTGCCAGCAGTAGGGGACTCTTGAGCTCCTACGAGCAGTACTTC. This encodes CASSRGLLSSYEQYF.

This clonotype was counted ten times or more. This rearrangement joins TRBV6-1 to TRBJ2-5; 9 bases fit TRBD2. The germline CDR1 and CDR2 sequences are MNHNS and SASEGT. The CDR3 contains 17 residues. V gave up 7 bases and J gave up 0 bases; unmatched junction bases: 12. CDR3 bases: TGTGCCAGCATGAGCGGGAGGTATACGACCTACCAAGAGACCCAGTACTTC. Residues: CASMSGRYTTYQETQYF.

This clonotype appeared many times. V gene TRBV28 combines with J gene TRBJ1-1; D possibly corresponds to TRBD1 (5 bases). CDR3 length: 13 amino acids. Per germline, CDR1 MDHEN and CDR2 SYDVKM. V was trimmed by 7 bases and J by 1 base, leaving 10 bases between them. CDR3 coding DNA: TGTGCCAGCACGACAGCGCCGAACACTGAAGCTTTCTTT. Amino acids: CASTTAPNTEAFF.

Ten or more counts support this clonotype. The chain couples TRBV5-1 to TRBJ1-4; the D is unclear. Per germline, CDR1 SGHRS and CDR2 YFSETQ. CDR3 length: 13 amino acids. The V end was cut by 5 bases, the J end by 5 bases, with 10 bases between. The CDR3 DNA reads TGCGCCAGCAGGGTCGCAGGAAATGAAAAACTGTTTTTT. It yields the protein CASRVAGNEKLFF.

This clonotype was seen at least ten times. The V call is TRBV19, the J call TRBJ2-6; D tentatively reads TRBD1 or TRBD2 (6 bases each). In germline, CDR1 is LNHDA, CDR2 SQIVND (reference sequence). The CDR3 loop spans 16 amino acids. V was pared by 1 base and J by 2 bases, with 9 bases between. Written as DNA, the CDR3 is TGTGCCAGTAGTATAGCCGGGGGCGCTGGGGCCAACGTCCTGACTTTC. It yields the protein CASSIAGGAGANVLTF.

The chain links TRBV6-6 to TRBJ2-7, with 11 bases lining up with TRBD1. Trimming removed 4 bases from V and 5 bases from J; junction bases left unmatched: 4. Germline V lookup: CDR1 MNHNY, CDR2 SVGAGI (reference sequence). The CDR3 consists of 14 residues. In nucleotides, the CDR3 is TGTGCCAGCAGTTGGGACAGGGGGGCTAACGAGCAGTACTTC. Translation gives CASSWDRGANEQYF.

Within the sample, this clonotype is medium-sized. V gene TRBV11-2 combines with J gene TRBJ2-1; 7 bases agree with TRBD2. The CDR3 loop spans 16 amino acids. Germline V gene lookup returns CDR1 SGHAT and CDR2 FQNNGV. V shed 3 bases and J 6 bases; nucleotides not matched to a gene: 11. In DNA, the CDR3 is TGTGCCAGCAGCTTTACCGGGGCGGGAGCTAGCAATGAGCAGTTCTTC. This translates into CASSFTGAGASNEQFF. The whole variable domain, filled in from reference TRBV11-2 and TRBJ2-1, reads EAGVAQSPRYKIIEKRQSVAFWCNPISGHATLYWYQQILGQGPKLLIQFQNNGVVDDSQLPKDRFSAERLKGVDSTLKIQPAKLEDSAVYLCASSFTGAGASNEQFFGPGTRLTVL.

This clonotype has at least ten counts. V is TRBV27 and J is TRBJ1-2; D remains ambiguous. Germline V gene sequence: CDR1 MNHEY, CDR2 SMNVEV (reference sequence). Trimming left V 3 bases short and J 13 bases short, with 18 bases between. CDR3 length: 13 amino acids. CDR3 DNA sequence: TGTGCCAGCAGTTTGACGGCAGGACTTCTGTCCACCTTC. This encodes CASSLTAGLLSTF.